This TCR beta chain appears in the sequencing data of a study of T cell responses to AZD1222 COVID-19 vaccine. Produced via immunoSEQ multiplex PCR; TCRdb's table is partial and in-frame only. The sample lists 86,000 or so clones, around 90% seen once, with 2.5% to 3.5% in the top ten. Whole-study findings and limits: Clonal diversity was possibly underestimated, and the donors were mostly white British, with more females. Baseline seropositivity occurred in only a handful of AZD1222 recipients. Spike-specific TCR repertoires showed rising breadth and depth after two AZD1222 doses. Across the whole spike, CD4 TCRs peaked at regions 160-218 and 743-854.

The CDR3 runs 15 residues. Unmatched junction bases numbered 0, after V lost 0 bases and J lost 2 bases. As regards this clone: Antigen: not known.

The sequence came from an adult in good health. The specimen comprised peripheral blood, sampled on day 0 of AZD1222 vaccination. The rearrangement links TRBV5-3 to TRBJ2-7; TRBD2 matches 12 bases. TRBV5-3 is an open reading frame whose function is uncertain. The CDR3 loop is CARSLGLAGAYEQYF. Here the CDR3 DNA reads TGTGCCAGAAGCTTGGGACTAGCGGGAGCCTACGAGCAGTACTTC.